The 24 T cell receptor beta chains presented below share a single source sample, sequenced in a study of blood T cell repertoires in COVID-19. Only in-frame clones appear in the TCRdb table, and some are missing; sequencing was by immunoSEQ multiplex PCR. This sample yields 100,000 to 150,000 clones, of which about three quarters are seen a single time; roughly 2% belongs to the top ten. The sequenced sample was peripheral blood. Receptors were obtained from a woman in her 70s with acute or convalescent COVID-19.

This clone was recorded a few times. The chain joins TRBV7-3 to TRBJ2-3, with TRBD2 matching over 8 bases. This CDR3 spans 13 amino acids. CDR1 is SGHTA, CDR2 FQGTGA, per germline. J gave up 4 bases and V 4 bases, and 1 base lay outside the gene matches. CDR3 DNA: TGTGCCAGCAGCTCGGGAGGGCCAGATACGCAGTATTTT. Translating it yields CASSSGGPDTQYF.

The chain is built from TRBV29-1 and TRBJ2-1, with D maybe TRBD1 (6 bases). This CDR3 region has 13 residues. V lost 6 bases, J lost 7 bases, and 16 bases lay in between. The germline CDR1 and CDR2 sequences are SQVTM and ANQGSEA. CDR3 loop: CSVAPVGANEQFF. The CDR3 region has the DNA TGCAGCGTCGCCCCTGTGGGGGCGAATGAGCAGTTCTTC.

The chain recombines TRBV19 with TRBJ2-2, with 7 bases fitting TRBD1. Germline V CDR1 and CDR2: LNHDA, SQIVND (reference sequence). The CDR3 spans 13 residues. V lost 7 bases to trimming and J lost 6 bases; unmatched junction nucleotides: 5. The DNA of the CDR3 is TGTGCCAGTATTGGAGACAGGGCCGGGGAGCTGTTTTTT. Translated, it gives CASIGDRAGELFF.

By share, this clone ranks as medium-sized (0.01 to 0.1%). The rearrangement uses TRBV4-1 and TRBJ1-6; D is unresolved. CDR3 size: 12 residues. CDR1 is MGHRA, CDR2 YSYEKL, per germline. The germline V and J ends were trimmed by 3 bases and 8 bases, with 5 bases remaining between them. CDR3 protein: CASSHPDSPLHF. The CDR3 DNA follows: TGCGCCAGCAGCCACCCTGATTCACCCCTCCACTTT.

This clone was found a few times. The junction does not match germline at one end; this may be a read error. V is TRBV5-1 and J is TRBJ1-4, with D possibly TRBD1 on 6 matching bases. The CDR3 spans 14 residues. From germline, CDR1 is SGHRS and CDR2 YFSETQ. The CDR3 spells CASSLDSEGEKLFF. DNA of the CDR3: TGCGCCAGCAGTTTGGACAGTGAAGGTGAAAAACTGTTTTTT.

This clone appeared a single time. The V and J genes are TRBV5-4 and TRBJ1-6, with D maybe TRBD1 (6 bases). Germline lookup yields CDR1 SGHNT and CDR2 YYREEE (reference sequence). The CDR3 contains 14 residues. V was pared by 4 bases and J by 6 bases, with 11 bases between. The CDR3 reads CASSLRDINSPLHF. CDR3 coding DNA: TGTGCCAGCAGCCTCCGGGACATTAATTCACCCCTCCACTTT. The complete variable domain, with remaining parts taken from reference TRBV5-4 and TRBJ1-6, reads ETGVTQSPTHLIKTRGQQVTLRCSSQSGHNTVSWYQQALGQGPQFIFQYYREEENGRGNFPPRFSGLQFPNYSSELNVNALELDDSALYLCASSLRDINSPLHFGNGTRLTVT.

For this clone: The sample contains more than one DNA sequence encoding this CDR3. J is TRBJ1-3 and V is TRBV5-1; D not resolved. The CDR3 totals 14 residues. V lost 5 bases and J lost 2, with 11 bases in between. Germline V lookup: CDR1 SGHRS, CDR2 YFSETQ. The DNA of the CDR3 is TGCGCCAGCAGTCCAAGTCGGGCTGGAAACACCATATATTTT. It encodes CASSPSRAGNTIYF.

This clone has just one count. The V call is TRBV5-1, the J call TRBJ2-5; 13 nucleotides match TRBD2. The CDR3 is 16 residues long. J was trimmed by 1 base and V by 2 bases; bases with no gene match: 2. Germline values: CDR1 SGHRS, CDR2 YFSETQ. The CDR3 spells CASSFGTSGVQETQYF. The CDR3 DNA is TGCGCCAGCAGCTTTGGGACTAGCGGGGTCCAAGAGACCCAGTACTTC.

The V and J genes are TRBV6-5 and TRBJ2-7; D may be TRBD2 (6 bases). The CDR3 loop spans 14 amino acids. V lost 6 bases, J lost 1 base, and 13 bases lay in between. The germline CDR1 and CDR2 sequences are MNHEY and SVGAGI. The CDR3 nucleotides are TGTGCCAGCAGGCAAACGGGACTTTCCTACGAGCAGTACTTC. Translation gives CASRQTGLSYEQYF.

The genes are TRBV4-3 and TRBJ2-3, with D uncertain. Germline V gene data show CDR1 as LGHNA and CDR2 as YSLEER. V was cut by 1 base and J by 0 bases, with 5 bases left in between. The CDR3 is 14 amino acids. The CDR3 DNA reads TGCGCCAGCAGCCAAGCACAGAGCACAGATACGCAGTATTTT. It codes for CASSQAQSTDTQYF.

This clone was seen a handful of times. The CDR3 loop reads CASSQVYGVEDTEAFF. CDR3 nucleotide sequence: TGCGCCAGCAGCCAAGTTTACGGGGTAGAGGACACTGAAGCTTTCTTT. The chain uses TRBV4-1 and TRBJ1-1; no clear D gene. The CDR3 extends over 16 amino acids. The V and J ends lost 1 base and 3 bases respectively, with 15 bases between them. The germline CDR1 and CDR2 sequences are MGHRA and YSYEKL.

The CDR3 nucleotides are TGTGCCAGCTCACCGTCCGGACTAGCGGGTGAAGAGCTGTTTTTT. This codes for CASSPSGLAGEELFF. The V call is TRBV18, the J call TRBJ2-2; 11 bases fit TRBD2. J gave up 11 bases and V 3 bases, and 8 bases lay outside the gene matches. The germline V gene encodes CDR1 KGHSH and CDR2 LQKENI. This CDR3 comprises 15 residues.

This clone was counted only a few times. This rearrangement joins TRBV19 to TRBJ1-1; D unresolved. The CDR3 consists of 13 residues. Per the germline V gene, CDR1 is LNHDA and CDR2 is SQIVND (reference sequence). The V and J ends lost 9 bases and 4 bases respectively, with 15 bases between them. Here the CDR3 DNA reads TGTGCCAGCACTGCGGGGAGGGTCACTGAAGCTTTCTTT. The encoded protein is CASTAGRVTEAFF.

This chain joins TRBV10-3 and TRBJ1-1; no clear D. V gave up 4 bases and J gave up 1 base, with 10 bases separating them. The V gene's germline CDR1 is ENHRY and CDR2 SYGVKD. This CDR3 is built from 14 residues. CDR3: CAISGSGSNTEAFF. The CDR3 DNA follows: TGTGCCATCAGTGGCTCAGGATCGAACACTGAAGCTTTCTTT.

This chain uses TRBV7-8 with TRBJ1-2; perhaps TRBD1 as D (6 bases). The V gene's germline CDR1 is SGHVS and CDR2 FQNEAQ. The V end lost 1 base, the J end lost 4 bases, and 16 bases lay between the germline ends. The CDR3 spans 16 residues. CDR3 sequence (DNA): TGTGCCAGCAGCTTAGAAGGGGCAGGGGTAGGCTATGGCTACACCTTC. This gives the protein CASSLEGAGVGYGYTF.

This clone was detected a few times. The chain employs TRBV2 and TRBJ2-5; D uncertain. Per the germline V gene, CDR1 is SNHLY and CDR2 is FYNNEI. The CDR3 loop spans 13 amino acids. The V and J ends lost 4 bases and 1 base respectively, with 7 bases between them. CDR3: CASSGLLQETQYF. CDR3 sequence (DNA): TGTGCCAGCAGTGGACTCCTCCAAGAGACCCAGTACTTC.

J is TRBJ2-1 and V is TRBV13; TRBD1 matches at 7 bases. The germline gives CDR1 PRHDT, CDR2 FYEKMQ (reference sequence). The CDR3 runs 15 residues. Trimming cost V 5 bases and J 0 bases; bases outside gene matches: 4. The CDR3 region has the DNA TGTGCCAGCAGCAGTGGACAGGTCTCCTACAATGAGCAGTTCTTC. Protein: CASSSGQVSYNEQFF.

V gene TRBV6-2 or TRBV6-3 combines with J gene TRBJ1-2; a weak D match, TRBD1 (5 bases). The germline CDR1 and CDR2 sequences are MNHEY and SVGEGT. The CDR3 spans 15 residues. Trimming cost V 3 bases and J 6 bases, with 17 bases left between them. The CDR3 region is CASSYGTGGSNGYTF. The CDR3 DNA reads TGTGCCAGCAGTTATGGTACAGGCGGTTCTAATGGCTACACCTTC.

The V and J genes are TRBV5-4 and TRBJ1-2; D is undetermined. The CDR3 extends over 14 amino acids. Trimming cost V 4 bases and J 1 base, with 11 bases left between them. CDR1 is SGHNT and CDR2 is YYREEE in the germline V gene (reference sequence). The CDR3 loop reads CASSLDAFNYGYTF. The CDR3 nucleotides read TGTGCCAGCAGCCTAGATGCATTTAACTATGGCTACACCTTC.

This clone was observed a few times. This chain links TRBV5-1 with TRBJ2-2; D not resolved. Germline loops: CDR1 SGHRS, CDR2 YFSETQ. The CDR3 extends over 14 amino acids. Trimming stripped 1 base from V and 2 bases from J, with 6 bases between. CDR3 DNA sequence: TGCGCCAGCAGCTTGAACAGTAACACCGGGGAGCTGTTTTTT. As protein: CASSLNSNTGELFF. Full variable domain (remainder filled in from reference TRBV5-1 and TRBJ2-2): KAGVTQTPRYLIKTRGQQVTLSCSPISGHRSVSWYQQTPGQGLQFLFEYFSETQRNKGNFPGRFSGRQFSNSRSEMNVSTLELGDSALYLCASSLNSNTGELFFGEGSRLTVL.

The chain combines TRBV10-3 with TRBJ1-2, with 8 nucleotides matching TRBD1. The trim removed 0 bases at V and 4 bases at J, leaving 4 bases unmatched. This CDR3 spans 15 amino acids. The germline V gene encodes CDR1 ENHRY and CDR2 SYGVKD. DNA of the CDR3: TGTGCCATCAGTGAGTCGTGGACAGGGACCTATGGCTACACCTTC. Translated: CAISESWTGTYGYTF.

The chain links TRBV4-3 to TRBJ2-5, with a tentative D call TRBD2 (6 bases). Trimming cost V 1 base and J 5 bases, with 17 bases left between them. CDR1 LGHNA and CDR2 YSLEER come from the germline V gene. The CDR3 contains 16 residues. The CDR3 loop reads CASSQGLRGIFETQYF. The CDR3 DNA is TGCGCCAGCAGCCAAGGTCTCCGGGGGATTTTCGAGACCCAGTACTTC.

The V gene is TRBV5-5, the J gene TRBJ2-3, with D tentatively TRBD2 (5 bases). The V end lost 1 base, the J end lost 0 bases, and 9 bases lay between the germline ends. The CDR3 runs 15 residues. CDR1 and CDR2 (germline): SGHKS, YYEKEE (reference sequence). CDR3 protein: CASSLNTGSTDTQYF. The CDR3 DNA follows: TGTGCCAGCAGCTTGAACACGGGAAGCACAGATACGCAGTATTTT.

The rearrangement links TRBV4-1 to TRBJ2-5, with D possibly being TRBD1 (5 bases). Trimming left V 5 bases short and J 5 bases short, with 21 bases between. The CDR3 has 16 amino acids. Germline V gene sequence: CDR1 MGHRA, CDR2 YSYEKL. The CDR3 protein is CASSSHPRQKDETQYF. In nucleotides, the CDR3 is TGCGCCAGCAGCTCTCACCCGCGACAGAAGGATGAGACCCAGTACTTC.